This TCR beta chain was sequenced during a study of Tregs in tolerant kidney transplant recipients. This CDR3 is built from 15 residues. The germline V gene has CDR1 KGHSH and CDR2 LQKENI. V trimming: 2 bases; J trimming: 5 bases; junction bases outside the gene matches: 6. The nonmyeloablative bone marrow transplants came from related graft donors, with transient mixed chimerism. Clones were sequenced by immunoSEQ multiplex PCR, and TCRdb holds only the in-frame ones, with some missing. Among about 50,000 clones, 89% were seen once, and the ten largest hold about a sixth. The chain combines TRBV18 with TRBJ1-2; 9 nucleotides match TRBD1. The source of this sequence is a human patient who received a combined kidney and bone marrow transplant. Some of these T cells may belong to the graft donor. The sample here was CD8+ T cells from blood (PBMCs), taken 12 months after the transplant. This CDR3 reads CASSPTGGAGYGYTF. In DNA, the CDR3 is TGTGCCAGCTCACCAACAGGGGGCGCAGGATATGGCTACACCTTC.